The rows below give T cell receptor beta chains drawn from one sample of a study of Ad26.COV2.S vaccination and SARS-CoV-2 variants. The data were produced by immunoSEQ multiplex PCR, yet TCRdb's version contains in-frame clones alone and is incomplete. This sample has about 400,000 clones; around 85% occur once, and the top ten carry 3.5%. Sequencing used peripheral blood, obtained in a trial of Ad26.COV2.S vaccine versus placebo. Source of these receptors: a person between 18 and 59 years old who received the Ad26.COV2.S COVID-19 vaccine or a placebo. CDR3s include the opening cysteine and the closing phenylalanine or tryptophan. The order of the fields is D gene, J gene, V gene, clone size, CDR3 protein, CDR3 DNA. A D gene is named only where the DNA matches it firmly. A row's size may be missing; if present it is once, few, many or a size class.

TRBD1 TRBJ2-3 TRBV9 . CASSVAGPGQGTDTQYF TGTGCCAGCAGCGTAGCGGGACCGGGACAGGGCACAGATACGCAGTATTTT
. TRBJ2-5 TRBV7-9 . CASSRVGQKETQYF TGTGCCAGCAGCCGGGTGGGGCAGAAAGAGACCCAGTACTTC
TRBD1 TRBJ1-1 TRBV4-3 once CASSHEDRGSTEAFF TGCGCCAGCAGCCATGAGGACAGGGGGTCGACTGAAGCTTTCTTT
TRBD1 TRBJ1-5 TRBV13 . CASSKKDPGGNQPQHF TGTGCCAGCAGCAAAAAAGACCCAGGGGGGAATCAGCCCCAGCATTTT
. TRBJ1-4 TRBV2 . CASSGPLGDGEKLFF TGTGCCAGCAGTGGGCCTTTGGGAGACGGTGAAAAACTGTTTTTT
. TRBJ1-6 TRBV5-8 . CAGSSGPLHF TGTGCCGGGTCCTCCGGGCCCCTCCACTTT
. TRBJ2-7 TRBV5-1 . CASSAQTGTGYEQYF TGCGCCAGCAGCGCACAAACAGGGACTGGCTACGAGCAGTACTTC
TRBD1 TRBJ1-2 TRBV4-3 . CASSQGQGWGYTF TGCGCCAGCAGCCAGGGACAGGGCTGGGGCTACACCTTC
. TRBJ2-7 TRBV18 once CASSGPGDASYEQYF TGTGCCAGCTCAGGCCCCGGGGATGCGTCCTACGAGCAGTACTTC
. TRBJ1-1 TRBV4-1 . CASSRVIGNTEAFF TGCGCCAGCAGTCGGGTTATTGGGAACACTGAAGCTTTCTTT
TRBD2 TRBJ2-1 TRBV4-1 . CASSPFRGGLYNEQFF TGCGCCAGCAGCCCCTTTCGGGGGGGGCTCTACAATGAGCAGTTCTTC
TRBD1 TRBJ1-2 TRBV18 . CASSPETGFGYTF TGTGCCAGCTCACCCGAGACAGGGTTTGGCTACACCTTC
TRBD2 TRBJ2-3 TRBV5-1 . CASSLGLAGGADTQYF TGCGCCAGCAGCTTAGGACTAGCGGGGGGTGCAGATACGCAGTATTTT
. TRBJ2-5 TRBV7-9 . CASSPGQLETQYF TGTGCCAGCAGCCCAGGACAGCTCGAGACCCAGTACTTC
. TRBJ2-3 TRBV5-1 . CASKLGHRSNTDTQYF TGCGCCAGCAAATTAGGACACCGTTCGAACACAGATACGCAGTATTTT
. TRBJ2-1 TRBV7-9 . CASSHGPFSYNEQFF TGTGCCAGCAGCCACGGACCTTTCTCCTACAATGAGCAGTTCTTC
TRBD2 TRBJ2-1 TRBV7-9 . CASSLAGLAGGLVYNEQFF TGTGCCAGCAGCTTAGCGGGACTAGCGGGGGGGCTTGTCTACAATGAGCAGTTCTTC
TRBD2 TRBJ2-5 TRBV5-1 . CASSLGLGETQYF TGCGCCAGCAGCTTAGGACTAGGGGAGACCCAGTACTTC
. TRBJ2-4 TRBV20-1 . CSASHMSLAKNIQYF TGCAGTGCTAGTCACATGTCTCTAGCCAAAAACATTCAGTACTTC
. TRBJ2-7 TRBV11-2 . CASSLAGSPYEQYF TGTGCCAGCAGCTTAGCGGGCAGTCCCTACGAGCAGTACTTC
. TRBJ1-2 TRBV11-2 . CASSGILGYGYTF TGTGCCAGCAGCGGGATTCTTGGTTATGGCTACACCTTC
. TRBJ1-3 TRBV7-9 once CASSLGVGDTDTIYF TGTGCCAGCAGCTTAGGAGTCGGGGACACTGACACCATATATTTT
. TRBJ1-5 TRBV15 . CATSRDGRGGQPQHF TGTGCCACCAGCAGAGATGGAAGGGGCGGTCAGCCCCAGCATTTT
. TRBJ1-2 TRBV9 once CASRGSHYGYTF TGTGCCAGCAGGGGCAGTCACTATGGCTACACCTTC
. TRBJ1-6 TRBV5-4 . CASSSGVSRSYNSPLHF TGTGCCAGCAGCTCCGGAGTGAGCAGGTCCTATAATTCACCCCTCCACTTT
TRBD1 TRBJ1-4 TRBV7-9 . CASSRGDRREKLFF TGTGCCAGCAGCAGGGGGGACAGAAGAGAAAAACTGTTTTTT
TRBD1 TRBJ1-2 TRBV4-1 . CASSQAGQGSVYGYTF TGCGCCAGCAGCCAAGCTGGACAGGGGTCCGTGTATGGCTACACCTTC
. TRBJ1-4 TRBV19 . CASSDRFTNEKLFF TGTGCCAGTTCCGACCGGTTCACTAATGAAAAACTGTTTTTT
. TRBJ1-2 TRBV3-1/TRBV3-2 . CASSQARGGYGYTF TGTGCCAGCAGCCAAGCTCGAGGAGGCTATGGCTACACCTTC
TRBD2 TRBJ2-7 TRBV4-1 . CASSQGSGGMEQYF TGCGCCAGCAGCCAAGGGAGCGGGGGAATGGAGCAGTACTTC
. TRBJ1-2 TRBV21-1 . CASSKGTGCGYTF TGTGCCAGCAGCAAAGGGACAGGGTGTGGCTACACCTTC
. TRBJ2-2 TRBV18 . CASSPSHLRGELFF TGTGCCAGCTCACCGAGTCATTTGAGGGGGGAGCTGTTTTTT
TRBD1 TRBJ2-7 TRBV6-6 . CASSRHSTGGTYEQYF TGTGCCAGCAGTCGACATTCGACAGGGGGCACCTACGAGCAGTACTTC
TRBD2 TRBJ2-7 TRBV4-3 . CASPNTGAGAIYEQYF TGCGCCAGCCCTAATACGGGAGCGGGGGCGATCTACGAGCAGTACTTC
TRBD1 TRBJ1-1 TRBV10-3 . CAISGLEGAWTEAFF TGTGCCATCAGTGGTTTGGAGGGGGCCTGGACTGAAGCTTTCTTT
. TRBJ2-3 TRBV18 . CASSPPSTDTQYF TGTGCCAGCTCACCACCGAGCACAGATACGCAGTATTTT
TRBD2 TRBJ2-1 TRBV24-1 once CATSDSRLAGGQSEQFF TGTGCCACCAGTGATTCGCGACTAGCGGGGGGGCAAAGTGAGCAGTTCTTC
. TRBJ1-2 TRBV18 . CASSPSTVNYGYTF TGTGCCAGCTCACCATCGACAGTTAACTATGGCTACACCTTC
. TRBJ2-2 TRBV7-9 . CASSPFFGDWDQSTGELFF TGTGCCAGCAGCCCCTTCTTTGGGGATTGGGACCAAAGCACCGGGGAGCTGTTTTTT
TRBD1 TRBJ1-6 TRBV7-8 once CASSLATGRGSPLHF TGTGCCAGCAGCTTAGCGACAGGGCGGGGTTCACCCCTCCACTTT
. TRBJ1-1 TRBV18 . CASSPGSTVLNTEAFF TGTGCCAGCTCACCAGGCTCGACAGTCTTGAACACTGAAGCTTTCTTT
TRBD2 TRBJ2-1 TRBV5-1 . CASSLVVLATEREQFF TGCGCCAGCAGCTTGGTGGTACTAGCGACTGAACGTGAGCAGTTCTTC
. TRBJ1-4 TRBV5-1 once CASSPDGINEKLFF TGCGCCAGCAGCCCGGACGGGATTAATGAAAAACTGTTTTTT
. TRBJ2-7 TRBV7-2 once CASSFRLKDAQEQYF TGTGCCAGCAGCTTTCGATTAAAGGACGCTCAAGAGCAGTACTTC
. TRBJ2-1 TRBV4-1 . CASSQVLPFREFF TGCGCCAGCAGCCAAGTACTACCCTTTAGAGAGTTCTTC
. TRBJ2-3 TRBV7-6 . CASSSPGATDTQYF TGTGCCAGCAGCTCCCCGGGAGCAACAGATACGCAGTATTTT
TRBD2 TRBJ2-1 TRBV10-3 . CAISESSSGDYNEQFF TGTGCCATCAGTGAGTCTTCTAGCGGGGACTACAATGAGCAGTTCTTC
. TRBJ2-2 TRBV19 . CASSRVGELFF TGTGCCAGTAGTCGGGTCGGGGAGCTGTTTTTT
TRBD1 TRBJ2-7 TRBV7-9 . CASSSTGGRQQYF TGTGCCAGCAGCTCGACAGGGGGCCGACAGCAGTACTTC
. TRBJ1-4 TRBV2 . CASSEGPREKLFF TGTGCCAGCAGTGAGGGGCCTCGTGAAAAACTGTTTTTT
TRBD1 TRBJ2-2 TRBV3-1/TRBV3-2 few CASSPTDRGPGELFF TGTGCCAGCAGCCCTACGGACAGGGGGCCCGGGGAGCTGTTTTTT
TRBD2 TRBJ2-7 TRBV4-1 . CASSPGSSGLYEQYF TGCGCCAGCAGCCCCGGCAGTAGCGGGTTGTACGAGCAGTACTTC
. TRBJ1-5 TRBV7-8 . CASSRGDSNQPQHF TGTGCCAGCAGCCGAGGGGATAGCAATCAGCCCCAGCATTTT
TRBD1 TRBJ2-7 TRBV3-1/TRBV3-2 . CASGQGRSYEQYF TGTGCCAGCGGACAGGGGAGATCCTACGAGCAGTACTTC